The 14 T cell receptor beta chains presented below share a single source sample, sequenced in a study of T cells in women clearing cervical HPV infection. Only in-frame clones appear in the TCRdb table, and some are missing; sequencing was by immunoSEQ multiplex PCR. This sample's table reports over 20,000 clones. Sequenced input: blood buffy coat. These receptor sequences come from a woman aged 18 to 75 with a cervical HPV16 infection that either progressed to CIN3+ or cleared (not recorded which).

In regard to this clone: The observed sequence ends 3 residues before the CDR3 terminus, with the missing tail filled in from the germline J gene. V is TRBV7-2 and J is TRBJ2-2; weak D call: TRBD2 (7 bases). The CDR3 runs 15 residues. Looked up from germline, CDR1 is SGHTA and CDR2 is FQGNSA. V shed 5 bases and J shed 5 bases, with 15 bases lying between them. This chain's CDR3 is CASSPRGGGTGELFF. Partial CDR3 DNA: TGTGCCAGCAGCCCCCGGGGAGGGGGAACCGGGGAG.

On this clone itself: The read ends 3 residues before the CDR3 terminus; that terminus is restored from the germline J gene. The chain joins TRBV12-3 or TRBV12-4 to TRBJ1-6, with 8 bases fitting TRBD1. This CDR3 has 15 amino acids. Trimming at V came to 5 bases and at J to 12 bases, leaving 12 bases not matched to a gene. CDR3 residues: CASSIGTGALIPLHF. Partial CDR3 DNA: TGTGCCAGCAGTATCGGGACAGGCGCCTTGATACCC.

Regarding this clone: A junction end diverges from the germline sequence, so it may reflect a read error. This CDR3 is CASSQARVYEQYF. Incomplete CDR3 DNA: TGCGCCAGCAGTCAAGCAAGGGTTTACGAG. The chain links TRBV4-1 to TRBJ2-7, with D unclear. The CDR3 end falls 3 residues outside the read, so it is completed with the germline J gene. The CDR3 covers 13 residues. The germline CDR1 and CDR2 sequences are MGHRA and YSYEKL.

Worth noting for this clone: The read ends 3 residues shy of where the CDR3 ends; the end is completed using the germline J gene. The chain uses TRBV29-1 and TRBJ2-7, with TRBD1 matching over 7 bases. Germline V gene lookup returns CDR1 SQVTM and CDR2 ANQGSEA. The CDR3 totals 19 residues. The J segment lost 4 bases and the V segment lost 2 bases, leaving 23 bases of the junction unmatched. The sequenced CDR3 bases are TGCAGCGTTGAAAGGCGGATAGGGACAGAAGGGATCTCACTTTACGAG. As protein: CSVERRIGTEGISLYE. The full CDR3 protein is CSVERRIGTEGISLYEQYF.

Regarding this clone: From the germline J gene comes the end of the CDR3, since the read stops 3 residues before it. The chain joins TRBV29-1 to TRBJ2-7; possible D gene TRBD1, 6 bases. Deletions cut 7 bases from V and 3 bases from J, with 16 bases between. Germline CDR1 and CDR2: SQVTM and ANQGSEA. The CDR3 has 13 residues. The CDR3 bases that were read are TGCAGCGCTCGGACAGTCCCAAACTACGAG. It specifies CSARTVPNYE. Given in full, the CDR3 is CSARTVPNYEQYF.

The CDR3 loop reads CAWSINSNTEAFF. The covered CDR3 bases are TGTGCCTGGAGTATAAACAGTAACACTGAA. The genes are TRBV30 and TRBJ1-1; D remains unclear. The CDR3 end is not reached by the read, which stops 3 residues before it; the germline J gene fills it in. The CDR3 length is 13 residues. V was pared by 2 bases and J by 2 bases, with 9 bases between. Per germline, CDR1 GTSNPN and CDR2 SVGIG (reference sequence).

In regard to this clone: The read comes to an end 3 residues before the CDR3 does, leaving the germline J gene to fill in the end. The J gene is TRBJ1-5, the V gene TRBV2; possible D gene TRBD1, 6 bases. CDR3 length equals 14 residues. Germline V gene data show CDR1 as SNHLY and CDR2 as FYNNEI. V was cut by 4 bases and J by 6 bases, with 13 bases left in between. The part of the CDR3 DNA that was read is TGTGCCAGCAGTGTAGGCAGGGGAGGTCAGCCC. Translated, it gives CASSVGRGGQP. The entire CDR3 sequence reads CASSVGRGGQPQHF.

The CDR3 DNA, read in part, is TGTGCCAGCAGCTTATACGGGTCTGCAACTAATGAAAAA. It codes for CASSLYGSATNEK. The full CDR3 is CASSLYGSATNEKLFF. V and J are TRBV7-8 and TRBJ1-4; D unresolved. The read falls 3 residues short of the CDR3 end, and the missing part is taken from the germline J gene. The CDR3 is made up of 16 amino acids. Trimming removed 2 bases at V and 0 bases at J, with 10 bases between. The germline CDR1 and CDR2 sequences are SGHVS and FQNEAQ.

Remarks on this clone: The CDR3 end falls 3 residues outside the read, so it is completed with the germline J gene. The chain joins TRBV7-7 to TRBJ1-4; 8 nucleotides align to TRBD1. This CDR3 spans 15 amino acids. Germline CDR1 reads SSHAT; CDR2 reads FNYEAQ (reference sequence). Trimming cost V 5 bases and J 4 bases; bases outside gene matches: 6. The covered CDR3 bases are TGTGCCAGCAGCCCCGGACAGGGAAGTAATGAAAAA. It translates to CASSPGQGSNEK. The whole CDR3 region reads CASSPGQGSNEKLFF.

With regard to this clone: The CDR3 is cut off 3 residues early in the read; its end comes from the germline J gene. The rearrangement links TRBV6-2 or TRBV6-3 to TRBJ1-1, with 7 bases that match TRBD1. Germline V gene lookup returns CDR1 MNHEY and CDR2 SVGEGT. V trimming: 5 bases; J trimming: 6 bases; junction bases outside the gene matches: 9. This CDR3 spans 14 amino acids. The CDR3 bases that were read are TGTGCCAGCAGTCGACAGGGCGTTGACGCTGAA. It is translated as CASSRQGVDAE. The full CDR3 protein is CASSRQGVDAEAFF.

With regard to this clone: The read ends 3 residues early relative to the CDR3; the germline J gene fills the gap. The genes are TRBV7-9 and TRBJ1-2; D call uncertain. Trimming removed 0 bases at V and 6 bases at J, with 8 bases between. Germline loops: CDR1 SEHNR, CDR2 FQNEAQ (reference sequence). This CDR3 region has 13 residues. This chain's CDR3 is CASSLAAGDGYTF. Incomplete CDR3 DNA: TGTGCCAGCAGCTTAGCGGCAGGTGATGGC. The full variable domain, rest sourced from reference TRBV7-9 and TRBJ1-2, is DTGVSQNPRHKITKRGQNVTFRCDPISEHNRLYWYRQTLGQGPEFLTYFQNEAQLEKSRLLSDRFSAERPKGSFSTLEIQRTEQGDSAMYLCASSLAAGDGYTFGSGTRLTVV.

Comment on this clone: The read stops 3 residues short of the end of the CDR3; the missing end is completed from the germline J gene. The gene calls are TRBV20-1 and TRBJ2-3, with a weak D call TRBD1 (6 bases). The CDR3 spans 15 residues. Germline-derived CDR1 and CDR2 are DFQATT and SNEGSKA (reference sequence). The ends were cut back, 0 bases at V and 5 bases at J, with 15 bases in the middle. The covered CDR3 bases are TGCAGTGCTAGAGATGTGGGGGCCGAGAGAGATACG. Its protein product is CSARDVGAERDT. Given in full, the CDR3 is CSARDVGAERDTQYF.

As for this clone: The read ends 3 residues shy of where the CDR3 ends; the end is completed using the germline J gene. This chain links TRBV18 with TRBJ1-4; D is uncertain. The CDR3 is 14 residues long. Germline V gives CDR1 KGHSH, CDR2 LQKENI. V dropped 3 bases and J dropped 5 bases, with 10 bases sitting between them. CDR3 in amino acids: CASSPLGSNEKLFF. The CDR3 DNA, read in part, is TGTGCCAGCTCACCCCTCGGTTCGAATGAAAAA.

In regard to this clone: Read data end 3 residues before the CDR3 end; the end is taken from the germline J gene. The rearrangement links TRBV7-9 to TRBJ2-5; 7 nucleotides align to TRBD2. CDR3 length: 15 amino acids. The germline gives CDR1 SEHNR, CDR2 FQNEAQ (reference sequence). The J segment lost 4 bases and the V segment lost 6 bases, leaving 11 bases of the junction unmatched. The CDR3 reads CASSQSGARGETQYF. Partial CDR3 DNA: TGTGCCAGCAGTCAAAGCGGGGCCCGGGGAGAGACC. The whole variable domain, remainder taken from reference TRBV7-9 and TRBJ2-5, is DTGVSQNPRHKITKRGQNVTFRCDPISEHNRLYWYRQTLGQGPEFLTYFQNEAQLEKSRLLSDRFSAERPKGSFSTLEIQRTEQGDSAMYLCASSQSGARGETQYFGPGTRLLVL.